One TCR beta chain is described in this entry. Its antigen remains unidentified. Stated time point: after preoperative PTX-NDP chemotherapy. This CDR3 is 11 amino acids long. The germline V gene encodes CDR1 SGHTA and CDR2 FQGNSA. V was trimmed by 4 bases and J by 7 bases, leaving 6 bases between them. TCRdb called the PCR reads again in MiXCR, with one record for every CDR3 protein. The table lists around 19,000 distinct CDR3 sequences, 40% to 55% of them singletons, with roughly 29% in the top ten. The sample originates from a study of esophageal squamous cell carcinoma under preoperative chemotherapy. Study findings and constraints: Paclitaxel-nedaplatin therapy caused immediate, substantial clonotype frequency changes.

The V gene is TRBV7-2, the J gene TRBJ2-3; D is undetermined. This sample was taken from a patient given preoperative chemotherapy. The TCR comes from a human donor with esophageal squamous cell carcinoma. The donor label of this sample is uncertain. The CDR3 sequence is CASSSLNTQYF. CDR3 sequence (DNA): TGTGCCAGCAGCTCCCTGAATACGCAGTATTTT. The complete variable domain, with remaining parts taken from reference TRBV7-2 and TRBJ2-3, reads GAGVSQSPSNKVTEKGKDVELRCDPISGHTALYWYRQSLGQGLEFLIYFQGNSAPDKSGLPSDRFSAERTGGSVSTLTIQRTQQEDSAVYLCASSSLNTQYFGPGTRLTVL.